This paragraph reports one T cell receptor (beta chain). Antigen: not known. J gave up 4 bases and V 4 bases, and 6 bases lay outside the gene matches. Germline CDR1 reads WSHSY; CDR2 reads SAAADI. The CDR3 runs 15 residues. The data were produced by immunoSEQ multiplex PCR, yet TCRdb's version contains in-frame clones alone and is incomplete. The sample yields 30,000 to 35,000 clones, 88% seen once. The sample is drawn from a study of T cells in localized non-small cell lung cancer. Whole-study results and caveats: Maximal T cell clonality occurred in uninvolved adjacent lung, with tumor ranking below it. Tumor samples were not multi-region, leaving intratumor heterogeneity unexcluded.

Sequenced here: peripheral blood, sampled before any cancer treatment. The rearrangement links TRBV10-2 to TRBJ2-3; 9 bases line up with TRBD2. This sequence originates from a woman aged 40-70 years with stage I lung adenocarcinoma. CDR3 amino acids: CASSGVAGAPDTQYF. The CDR3 nucleotides read TGCGCCAGCAGTGGGGTAGCGGGGGCCCCAGATACGCAGTATTTT.